This TCR beta chain was obtained from a study of cytomegalovirus exposure and HLA in healthy donors. Study-wide findings and caveats: It was reported in a later analysis that an Asian-associated ancestry cluster showed fewer N-insertions than the approximately 670-donor mean. Equally common other TCR beta chains were less clonally expanded than HLA-associated ones, a later analysis found.

PCR used 60 Vbeta primers and 13 Jbeta primers. TCRdb keeps only in-frame clones here, not all; method: immunoSEQ multiplex PCR. The sample consists of about 240,000 clones, about 81% of them appearing once. Unrecorded immune exposure was likely among donors, who were nominally healthy when sampled. Germline V gene lookup returns CDR1 LNHNV and CDR2 YYDKDF (reference sequence). This CDR3 region has 14 residues. V trimming: 5 bases; J trimming: 4 bases; junction bases outside the gene matches: 7. As for this clone: Its specificity is not known.

The origin of this receptor is a woman in her thirties or forties in good health and CMV-seropositive. This sequence joins TRBV15 and TRBJ1-1; 7 nucleotides line up with TRBD1. The sequenced sample was PBMCs. CDR3 loop: CATSLGGIGTEAFF. The CDR3 bases are TGTGCCACCAGCTTAGGGGGCATCGGCACTGAAGCTTTCTTT.